The next 30 T cell receptor beta chains were all read from a single sample in a study of post-analysis software for immune sequencing data. TCR beta cDNA libraries included unique molecular identifiers. MiXCR, applied by TCRdb to the PCR reads, yields one record per CDR3 protein. In the table there are about 770,000 distinct CDR3 sequences, just over 45% of which are singletons. The antigens of these receptors remain unknown. Overall study results and limits: Several TRBV segments were more frequent in patients than controls; TRBV5-6, TRBV5-1 and TRBV20-1 belonged to this group.

The material sequenced was blood. These receptor sequences come from a girl aged 10 to 17 with multiple sclerosis.

The CDR3 loop reads CSARDEGRPGPWSNSPLHF. CDR3 nucleotides: TGCAGTGCTAGAGACGAAGGAAGGCCAGGGCCCTGGAGTAATTCACCCCTCCACTTT. The chain links TRBV20-1 to TRBJ1-6; perhaps TRBD1 as D (5 bases). The CDR3 is 19 residues long. Germline CDR1 reads DFQATT; CDR2 reads SNEGSKA (reference sequence). Trimming pared 0 bases from V and 6 bases from J, leaving 24 bases between.

V is TRBV9 and J is TRBJ2-1; 7 nucleotides align to TRBD2. Germline assignment: CDR1 SGDLS and CDR2 YYNGEE. The length of the CDR3 is 15 residues. Trimming took 0 bases from V and 8 from J; bases not matched to a gene: 8. The CDR3 DNA sequence: TGTGCCAGCAGCGTAGGGGATGGACTAGTTGATGAGCAGTTCTTC. Translating it yields CASSVGDGLVDEQFF.

J is TRBJ1-1 and V is TRBV3-1; a weak D match, TRBD1 (5 bases). The CDR3 is made up of 19 amino acids. Germline CDR1 reads LGHDT; CDR2 reads YNNKEL (reference sequence). The germline V and J ends were trimmed by 0 bases and 1 base, with 21 bases remaining between them. CDR3 sequence reads: CASSQDRATGTLTNTEAFF. The DNA for the CDR3 is TGTGCCAGCAGCCAAGATAGGGCCACCGGGACCCTGACGAACACTGAAGCTTTCTTT. Combining the CDR3 with reference TRBV3-1 and TRBJ1-1 gives the whole variable domain DTAVSQTPKYLVTQMGNDKSIKCEQNLGHDTMYWYKQDSKKFLKIMFSYNNKELIINETVPNRFSPKSPDKAHLNLHINSLELGDSAVYFCASSQDRATGTLTNTEAFFGQGTRLTVV.

The chain links TRBV9 to TRBJ2-1, with 8 bases fitting TRBD2. The CDR3 totals 14 residues. From germline, CDR1 is SGDLS and CDR2 YYNGEE. The junction had 8 bases not matched to a gene; V was cut back by 4 bases and J by 8 bases. CDR3: CASSFSGASDEQFF. The CDR3 DNA is TGTGCCAGCAGCTTTAGCGGGGCTTCTGATGAGCAGTTCTTC. The full variable domain, rest sourced from reference TRBV9 and TRBJ2-1, is DSGVTQTPKHLITATGQRVTLRCSPRSGDLSVYWYQQSLDQGLQFLIQYYNGEERAKGNILERFSAQQFPDLHSELNLSSLELGDSALYFCASSFSGASDEQFFGPGTRLTVL.

V is TRBV29-1 and J is TRBJ2-7; D gene ambiguous. V lost 4 bases, J lost 5 bases, and 12 bases lay in between. This CDR3 contains 12 residues. Germline V CDR1 and CDR2: SQVTM, ANQGSEA. CDR3 nucleotide sequence: TGCAGCGTTGGGGTAGTTTGGGACGAGCAGTACTTC. Amino acid sequence: CSVGVVWDEQYF.

V gene TRBV14 combines with J gene TRBJ2-3; D not certain. Trimming removed 0 bases from V and 4 bases from J, with 8 bases in between. From germline, CDR1 is SGHDN and CDR2 FVKESK. CDR3 length: 14 residues. CDR3 in amino acids: CASSQDHLADTQYF. The CDR3 DNA sequence: TGTGCCAGCAGCCAAGATCACTTGGCAGATACGCAGTATTTT.

The chain combines TRBV20-1 with TRBJ2-1, with D possibly TRBD1 on 5 matching bases. This CDR3 has 14 amino acids. Germline lookup yields CDR1 DFQATT and CDR2 SNEGSKA (reference sequence). V was trimmed by 1 base and J by 5 bases, leaving 12 bases between them. In DNA, the CDR3 is TGCAGTGCTAGAGGGACATCCAGAGACAATGAGCAGTTCTTC. Encoded protein: CSARGTSRDNEQFF.

This clonotype has a handful of counts. This chain joins TRBV6-6 and TRBJ1-1; no definite D call. CDR3 length equals 12 residues. Germline V CDR1 and CDR2: MNHNY, SVGAGI (reference sequence). V was pared by 8 bases and J by 7 bases, with 14 bases between. The CDR3 reads CASGRGPHEAFF. The CDR3 DNA sequence: TGTGCCAGCGGACGGGGTCCCCATGAAGCTTTCTTT.

A few counts support this clonotype. This chain links TRBV5-1 with TRBJ2-7; no definite D call. V was trimmed by 0 bases and J by 0 bases, leaving 10 bases between them. Germline CDR1 SGHRS, CDR2 YFSETQ. CDR3 length: 15 amino acids. The CDR3: CASSLEGHSSYEQYF. The CDR3 nucleotides read TGCGCCAGCAGCTTGGAAGGGCACAGCTCCTACGAGCAGTACTTC.

CDR3 in DNA: TGCGCCAGCAGCCAAGAGATGCAGGGAGTATGGAACACTGAAGCTTTCTTT. Residues: CASSQEMQGVWNTEAFF. The chain uses TRBV4-3 and TRBJ1-1, with D possibly being TRBD1 (5 bases). The CDR3 has 17 amino acids. The ends were cut back, 0 bases at V and 1 base at J, with 15 bases in the middle. Germline CDR1 is LGHNA and CDR2 is YSLEER.

The V and J genes are TRBV5-8 and TRBJ1-4; TRBD1 might be the D (6 bases). The CDR3 spans 13 residues. The V and J ends lost 6 bases and 5 bases respectively, with 11 bases between them. Germline CDR1 SGHTS, CDR2 YDEGEE. CDR3 sequence: CASTRGPNEKLFF. The CDR3 coding sequence is TGTGCCAGCACCAGGGGCCCGAATGAAAAACTGTTTTTT.

There are a few counts of this clonotype. The chain links TRBV10-1 to TRBJ2-1, with D unresolved. This CDR3 has 13 residues. Trimming shortened V by 2 bases and J by 8 bases, and 10 bases separated the two germline ends. The germline gives CDR1 WNHNN, CDR2 SYGVQD (reference sequence). CDR3: CASSEEVPDEQFF. The CDR3 DNA follows: TGCGCCAGCAGTGAGGAGGTCCCGGATGAGCAGTTCTTC.

This chain links TRBV7-6 with TRBJ2-1, with D possibly matching TRBD2 (6 bases). CDR3 size: 16 residues. V shed 2 bases and J shed 6 bases, with 17 bases lying between them. CDR1 and CDR2 from the germline V gene are SGHVS and FNYEAQ. For the CDR3, the DNA is TGTGCCAGCAGCTTAAGATCGGGAGTAGCCGCCAATGAGCAGTTCTTC. Translated, it gives CASSLRSGVAANEQFF.

This clonotype was picked up a small number of times. The chain carries TRBV29-1 and TRBJ2-3; D is undetermined. Germline CDR1 SQVTM, CDR2 ANQGSEA. Trimming stripped 7 bases from V and 3 bases from J, with 5 bases between. This CDR3 contains 10 residues. CDR3 in amino acids: CSGLTDTQYF. In nucleotides, the CDR3 is TGCAGCGGACTGACAGATACGCAGTATTTT.

The table lists this clonotype with a few counts. A junction boundary mismatches the germline segment, possibly from a read error. This chain joins TRBV18 and TRBJ2-7, with 7 bases that match TRBD1. The CDR3 is 16 residues long. The germline CDR1 and CDR2 sequences are KGHSH and LQKENI. The CDR3 protein is CASSPTTGDTSYEQYF. The CDR3 DNA is TGCGCCAGCTCACCTACTACAGGGGATACCTCCTACGAGCAGTACTTC. Complete variable domain (other parts from reference TRBV18 and TRBJ2-7): NAGVMQNPRHLVRRRGQEARLRCSPMKGHSHVYWYRQLPEEGLKFMVYLQKENIIDESGMPKERFSAEFPKEGPSILRIQQVVRGDSAAYFCASSPTTGDTSYEQYFGPGTRLTVT.

V gene TRBV12-3 or TRBV12-4 combines with J gene TRBJ2-1, with 7 bases that match TRBD2. The ends lost 8 bases at V and 2 bases at J; junction bases unmatched: 12. The CDR3 runs to 16 residues. In nucleotides, the CDR3 is TGTGCCAGCTCTCCGGCGGGCGGGAGCCCCTACAATGAGCAGTTCTTC. Its translation is CASSPAGGSPYNEQFF.

The CDR3: CSAPPNLAKNIQYF. CDR3 coding DNA: TGCAGTGCGCCTCCTAATTTAGCCAAAAACATTCAGTACTTC. The chain recombines TRBV20-1 with TRBJ2-4; D ambiguous. The V end was cut by 6 bases, the J end by 0 bases, with 12 bases between. The germline V gene encodes CDR1 DFQATT and CDR2 SNEGSKA (reference sequence). The CDR3 has 14 residues.

This rearrangement joins TRBV6-5 to TRBJ2-7; 7 bases agree with TRBD1. The CDR3 sequence is 14 residues long. The ends lost 4 bases at V and 0 bases at J; junction bases unmatched: 3. The V gene's germline CDR1 is MNHEY and CDR2 SVGAGI. In nucleotides, the CDR3 is TGTGCCAGCAGTTGGGGACAGAGCTCCTACGAGCAGTACTTC. Amino acids: CASSWGQSSYEQYF.

V gene TRBV7-9 combines with J gene TRBJ1-2; 12 bases match TRBD1. From germline, CDR1 is SEHNR and CDR2 FQNEAQ (reference sequence). The CDR3 runs to 16 residues. Trimming took 5 bases from V and 7 from J; bases not matched to a gene: 11. The CDR3 DNA reads as TGTGCCAGCAGCACCCTAGGGAGGGACAGGGGGCTTGGCTACACCTTC. As protein: CASSTLGRDRGLGYTF.

CDR3 DNA: TGCAGTGCTAGACGGGAGTTTGGGACAGATACGCAGTATTTT. It encodes CSARREFGTDTQYF. The genes are TRBV20-1 and TRBJ2-3, with a weak D call TRBD2 (6 bases). The CDR3 spans 14 residues. V lost 2 bases, J lost 3 bases, and 12 bases lay in between. CDR1 is DFQATT, CDR2 SNEGSKA, per germline (reference sequence).

V is TRBV5-6 and J is TRBJ2-5, with D perhaps given as TRBD1 or TRBD2 (5 bases each). Trimming removed 2 bases at V and 12 bases at J, with 11 bases between. Germline V gene data show CDR1 as SGHDT and CDR2 as YYEEEE. The CDR3 has 11 amino acids. CDR3 sequence: CASSFKGREYF. Here the CDR3 DNA reads TGTGCCAGCAGCTTCAAGGGACGTGAGTACTTC.

The chain combines TRBV20-1 with TRBJ2-3, with TRBD2 matching 7 bases. The J segment lost 2 bases and the V segment lost 0 bases, leaving 8 bases of the junction unmatched. CDR1 is DFQATT and CDR2 is SNEGSKA in the germline V gene (reference sequence). The CDR3 is 16 residues long. The CDR3 reads CSAREPGLRFTDTQYF. As DNA, the CDR3 is TGCAGTGCTAGAGAACCGGGACTACGTTTCACAGATACGCAGTATTTT.

This clonotype was seen a handful of times. The chain links TRBV12-3 or TRBV12-4 to TRBJ1-6, with D uncertain. CDR3 length: 14 amino acids. V shed 5 bases and J shed 7 bases, with 12 bases lying between them. The CDR3 DNA is TGTGCCAGCAGTCCCGGAGGGCTCAATTCACCCCTCCACTTT. Protein: CASSPGGLNSPLHF.

This sequence joins TRBV10-3 and TRBJ1-1; 7 bases agree with TRBD1. V trimming: 6 bases; J trimming: 4 bases; junction bases outside the gene matches: 8. This CDR3 contains 14 residues. Germline loops: CDR1 ENHRY, CDR2 SYGVKD. CDR3 loop: CAIRMTGLGTEAFF. The CDR3 DNA is TGTGCCATCAGGATGACAGGGTTGGGCACTGAAGCTTTCTTT.

This clonotype was counted a few times. The gene calls are TRBV10-3 and TRBJ2-7, with TRBD2 identical over 11 bases. The J call is uncertain, as TRBJ2-5 better fits the DNA end. The CDR3 sequence is 14 residues long. The germline V gene has CDR1 ENHRY and CDR2 SYGVKD. DNA of the CDR3: TGTGCCATCAGCCAGACTAGCGGGACAGAGACCCAGTACTTC. Amino acids: CAISQTSGTETQYF.

This clonotype has a handful of counts. CDR3: CATQTSGRALRTDTQYF. CDR3 DNA: TGTGCCACCCAGACTAGCGGGAGGGCTCTTCGCACAGATACGCAGTATTTT. The chain uses TRBV10-3 and TRBJ2-3; TRBD2 matches 14 bases. CDR3 length: 17 amino acids. Unmatched junction bases numbered 10, after V lost 10 bases and J lost 1 base. CDR1 is ENHRY, CDR2 SYGVKD, per germline.

The chain joins TRBV12-3 or TRBV12-4 to TRBJ1-4, with D possibly matching TRBD1 (6 bases). Between the trimmed V and J ends, which lost 2 bases and 8 bases, there was a span of 12 bases. There are 14 residues in the CDR3. CDR3 coding DNA: TGTGCCAGCAGTTTATTGAGGGGGGACGAAAAACTGTTTTTT. Translated, it gives CASSLLRGDEKLFF.

The CDR3 DNA sequence: TGTGCCAGCAGCCAAGATTCTGGTGGGAGAGGGTCTGGGGCCAACGTCCTGACTTTC. Residues: CASSQDSGGRGSGANVLTF. This chain connects TRBV4-2 to TRBJ2-6, with D maybe TRBD2 (5 bases). The CDR3 consists of 19 residues. V was shortened by 0 bases and J by 1 base, with 16 bases between the two germline ends. CDR1 is LGHNA and CDR2 is YNFKEQ in the germline V gene.

V and J are TRBV3-1 and TRBJ2-1; unclear D gene. CDR1 is LGHDT, CDR2 YNNKEL, per germline (reference sequence). V lost 3 bases and J lost 0, with 12 bases in between. The CDR3 consists of 16 residues. In DNA, the CDR3 is TGTGCCAGCAGCCATGTCCCCCAGAGCTCCTACAATGAGCAGTTCTTC. It yields the protein CASSHVPQSSYNEQFF.

V gene TRBV3-1 combines with J gene TRBJ2-5; D may be TRBD2 (7 bases). Per germline, CDR1 LGHDT and CDR2 YNNKEL (reference sequence). With 0 bases removed from V and 4 bases from J, the gap between germline ends came to 15 bases. The CDR3 runs to 16 residues. CDR3 DNA: TGTGCCAGCAGCCAAGATGGTGGGGGAGGGGGAGAGACCCAGTACTTC. This codes for CASSQDGGGGGETQYF.